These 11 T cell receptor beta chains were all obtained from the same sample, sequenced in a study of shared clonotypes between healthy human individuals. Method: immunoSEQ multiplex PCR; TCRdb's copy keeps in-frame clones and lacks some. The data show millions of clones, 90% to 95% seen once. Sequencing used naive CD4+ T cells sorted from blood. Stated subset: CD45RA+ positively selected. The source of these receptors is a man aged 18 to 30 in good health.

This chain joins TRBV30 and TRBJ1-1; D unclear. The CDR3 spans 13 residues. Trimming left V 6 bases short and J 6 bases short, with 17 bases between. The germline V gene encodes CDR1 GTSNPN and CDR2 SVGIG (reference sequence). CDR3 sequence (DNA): TGTGCCTGTAAAGGTCCGGAAAAACCTGAAGCTTTCTTT. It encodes CACKGPEKPEAFF.

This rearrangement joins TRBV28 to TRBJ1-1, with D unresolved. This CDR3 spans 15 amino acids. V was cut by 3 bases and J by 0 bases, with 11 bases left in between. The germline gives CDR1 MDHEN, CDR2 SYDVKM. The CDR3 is CASSFSRPLNTEAFF. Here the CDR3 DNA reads TGTGCCAGCAGTTTTTCCAGGCCCCTGAACACTGAAGCTTTCTTT.

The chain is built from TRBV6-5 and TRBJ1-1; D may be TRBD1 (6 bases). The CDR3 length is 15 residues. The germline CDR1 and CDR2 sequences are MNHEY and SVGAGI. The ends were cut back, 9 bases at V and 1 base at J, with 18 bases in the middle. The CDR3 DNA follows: TGTGCCAGGGGGAGCGGAGGGGGTCGGAACACTGAAGCTTTCTTT. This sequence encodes CARGSGGGRNTEAFF.

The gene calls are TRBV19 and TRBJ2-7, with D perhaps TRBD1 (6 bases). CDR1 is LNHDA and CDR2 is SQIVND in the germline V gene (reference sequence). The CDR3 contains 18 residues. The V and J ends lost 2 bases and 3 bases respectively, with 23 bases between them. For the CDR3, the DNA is TGTGCCAGTAGTATAAGTGCCCGGGAATACGGACAGTACTACGAGCAGTACTTC. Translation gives CASSISAREYGQYYEQYF.

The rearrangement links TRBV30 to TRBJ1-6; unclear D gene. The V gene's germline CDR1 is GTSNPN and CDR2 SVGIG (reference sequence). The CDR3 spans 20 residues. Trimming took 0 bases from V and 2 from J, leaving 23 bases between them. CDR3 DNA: TGTGCCTGGAGTGTAATTCTTAGCTTTGGGCGAGGCACCTATAATTCACCCCTCCACTTT. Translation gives CAWSVILSFGRGTYNSPLHF. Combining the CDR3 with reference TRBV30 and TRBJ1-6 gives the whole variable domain SQTIHQWPATLVQPVGSPLSLECTVEGTSNPNLYWYRQAAGRGLQLLFYSVGIGQISSEVPQNLSASRPQDRQFILSSKKLLLSDSGFYLCAWSVILSFGRGTYNSPLHFGNGTRLTVT.

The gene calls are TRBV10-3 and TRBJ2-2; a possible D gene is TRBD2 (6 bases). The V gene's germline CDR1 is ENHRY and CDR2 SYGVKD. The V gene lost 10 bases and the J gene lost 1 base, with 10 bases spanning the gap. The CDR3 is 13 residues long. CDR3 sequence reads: CATTAGNTGELFF. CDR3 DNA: TGTGCCACCACAGCGGGGAACACCGGGGAGCTGTTTTTT.

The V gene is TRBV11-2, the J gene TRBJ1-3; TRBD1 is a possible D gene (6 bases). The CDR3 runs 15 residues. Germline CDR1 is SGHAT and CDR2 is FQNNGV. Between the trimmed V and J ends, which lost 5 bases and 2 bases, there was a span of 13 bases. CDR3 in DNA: TGTGCCAGCAGCCTAGGGGGGAAAGCTGGAAACACCATATATTTT. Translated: CASSLGGKAGNTIYF.

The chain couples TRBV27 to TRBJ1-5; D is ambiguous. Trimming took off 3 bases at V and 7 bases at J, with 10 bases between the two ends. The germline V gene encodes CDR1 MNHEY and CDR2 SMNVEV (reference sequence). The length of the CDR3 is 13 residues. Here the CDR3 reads CASSLSVAQPQHF. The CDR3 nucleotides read TGTGCCAGCAGTTTGAGCGTAGCGCAGCCCCAGCATTTT.

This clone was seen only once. The CDR3 region has the DNA TGTGCCAGCAGCGCCGGACTAGCGGCGAACACCGGGGAGCTGTTTTTT. The encoded protein is CASSAGLAANTGELFF. The chain employs TRBV9 and TRBJ2-2; 10 nucleotides agree with TRBD2. J gave up 0 bases and V 3 bases, and 2 bases lay outside the gene matches. This CDR3 is built from 16 residues. The V gene's germline CDR1 is SGDLS and CDR2 YYNGEE.

The CDR3 region has the DNA TGTGCCTGGACTGAAGGATATGGCTACACCTTC. Protein product: CAWTEGYGYTF. The chain recombines TRBV30 with TRBJ1-2, with no clear D. Germline loops: CDR1 GTSNPN, CDR2 SVGIG (reference sequence). The CDR3 sequence is 11 residues long. V was clipped by 4 bases and J by 5 bases, with 8 bases between them.

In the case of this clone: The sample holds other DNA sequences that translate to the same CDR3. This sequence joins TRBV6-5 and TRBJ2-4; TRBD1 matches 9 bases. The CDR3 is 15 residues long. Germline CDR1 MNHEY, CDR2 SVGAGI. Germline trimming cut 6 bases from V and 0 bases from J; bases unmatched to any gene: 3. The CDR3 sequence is CASRGTGLAKNIQYF. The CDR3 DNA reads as TGTGCCAGCAGGGGGACAGGGCTAGCCAAAAACATTCAGTACTTC.